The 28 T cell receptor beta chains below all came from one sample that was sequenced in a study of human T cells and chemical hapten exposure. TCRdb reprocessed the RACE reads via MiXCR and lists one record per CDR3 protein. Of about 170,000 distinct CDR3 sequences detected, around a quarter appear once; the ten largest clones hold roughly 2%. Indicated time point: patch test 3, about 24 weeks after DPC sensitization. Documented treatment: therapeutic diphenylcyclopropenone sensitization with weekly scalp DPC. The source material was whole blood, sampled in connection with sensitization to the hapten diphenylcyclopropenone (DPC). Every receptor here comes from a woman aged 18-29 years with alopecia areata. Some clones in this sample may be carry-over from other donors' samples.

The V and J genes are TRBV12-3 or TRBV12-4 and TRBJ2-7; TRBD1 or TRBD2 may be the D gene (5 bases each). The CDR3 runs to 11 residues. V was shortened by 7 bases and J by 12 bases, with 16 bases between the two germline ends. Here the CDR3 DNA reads TGTGCCAGCACCCCTGGGGGTGACCTGTACTTC. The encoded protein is CASTPGGDLYF.

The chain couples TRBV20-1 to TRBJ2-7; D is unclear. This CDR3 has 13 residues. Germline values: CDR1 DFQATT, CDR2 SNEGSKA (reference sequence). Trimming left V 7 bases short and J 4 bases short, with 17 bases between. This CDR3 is CSGSLAAYYEQYF. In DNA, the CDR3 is TGCAGTGGCTCCTTAGCAGCCTATTACGAGCAGTACTTC.

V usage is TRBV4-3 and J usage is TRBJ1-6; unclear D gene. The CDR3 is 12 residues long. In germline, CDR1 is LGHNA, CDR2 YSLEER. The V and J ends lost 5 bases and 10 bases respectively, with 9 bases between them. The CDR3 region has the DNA TGCGCCAGCAGCGAAATAGGCTCACCCCTCCACTTT. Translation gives CASSEIGSPLHF.

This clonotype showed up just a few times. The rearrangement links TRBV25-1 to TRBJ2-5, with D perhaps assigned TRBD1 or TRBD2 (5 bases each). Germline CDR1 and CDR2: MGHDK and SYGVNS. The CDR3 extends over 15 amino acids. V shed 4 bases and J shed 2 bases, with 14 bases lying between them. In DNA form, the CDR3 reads TGTGCCAGCAGTGCCTCCGGGACGGGGCAAGAGACCCAGTACTTC. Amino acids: CASSASGTGQETQYF.

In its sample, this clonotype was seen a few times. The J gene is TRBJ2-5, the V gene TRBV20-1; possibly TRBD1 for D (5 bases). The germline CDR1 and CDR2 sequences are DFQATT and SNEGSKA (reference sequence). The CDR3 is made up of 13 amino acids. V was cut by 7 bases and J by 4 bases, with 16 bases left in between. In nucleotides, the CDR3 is TGCAGTGGATTAGCTGGGGCAGTAGAGACCCAGTACTTC. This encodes CSGLAGAVETQYF.

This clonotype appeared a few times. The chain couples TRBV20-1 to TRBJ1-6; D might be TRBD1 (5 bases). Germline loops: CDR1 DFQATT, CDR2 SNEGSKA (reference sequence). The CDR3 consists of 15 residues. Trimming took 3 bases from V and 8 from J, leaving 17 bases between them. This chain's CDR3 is CSARVTPSGDSPLHF. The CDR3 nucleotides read TGCAGTGCTAGGGTAACTCCCTCGGGGGATTCACCCCTCCACTTT.

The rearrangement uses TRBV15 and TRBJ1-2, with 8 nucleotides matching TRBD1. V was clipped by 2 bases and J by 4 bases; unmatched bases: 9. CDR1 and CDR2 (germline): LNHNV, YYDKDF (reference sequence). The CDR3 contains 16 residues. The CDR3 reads CATSRPSGQGGYGYTF. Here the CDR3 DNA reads TGTGCCACCAGCAGACCCAGTGGACAGGGAGGCTATGGCTACACCTTC.

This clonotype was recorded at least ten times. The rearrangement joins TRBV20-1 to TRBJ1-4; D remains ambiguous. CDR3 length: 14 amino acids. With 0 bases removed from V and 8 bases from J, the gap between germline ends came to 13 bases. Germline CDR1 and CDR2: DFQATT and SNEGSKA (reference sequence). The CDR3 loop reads CSAREEGGMEKLFF. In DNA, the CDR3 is TGCAGTGCTAGAGAGGAGGGCGGGATGGAAAAACTGTTTTTT.

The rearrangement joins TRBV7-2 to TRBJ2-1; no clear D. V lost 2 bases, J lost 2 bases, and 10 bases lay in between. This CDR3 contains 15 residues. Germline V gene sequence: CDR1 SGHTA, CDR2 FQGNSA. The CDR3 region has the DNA TGTGCCAGCAGCTTAACGGTATTGACCTACAATGAGCAGTTCTTC. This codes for CASSLTVLTYNEQFF.

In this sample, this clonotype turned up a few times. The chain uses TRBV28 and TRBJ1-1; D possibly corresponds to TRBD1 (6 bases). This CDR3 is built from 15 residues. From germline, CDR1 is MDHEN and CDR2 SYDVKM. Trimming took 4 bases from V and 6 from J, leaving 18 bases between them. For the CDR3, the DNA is TGTGCCAGCAGTTCCTTGGGGGCGGCGGGCGCTGAAGCTTTCTTT. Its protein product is CASSSLGAAGAEAFF.

The CDR3 coding sequence is TGTGCCAGCAGCTTCCGAACAGGGACCTACGAGCAGTACTTC. Encoded protein: CASSFRTGTYEQYF. This chain links TRBV7-9 with TRBJ2-7, with D possibly TRBD1 on 6 matching bases. The V gene lost 3 bases and the J gene lost 2 bases, with 11 bases spanning the gap. Germline assignment: CDR1 SEHNR and CDR2 FQNEAQ (reference sequence). This CDR3 is 14 amino acids long.

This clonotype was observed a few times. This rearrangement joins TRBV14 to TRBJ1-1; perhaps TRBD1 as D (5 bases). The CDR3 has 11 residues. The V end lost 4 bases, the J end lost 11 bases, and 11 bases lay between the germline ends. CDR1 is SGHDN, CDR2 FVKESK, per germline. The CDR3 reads CASSLGPGAFF. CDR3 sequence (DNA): TGTGCCAGCAGCCTGGGACCTGGGGCTTTCTTT.

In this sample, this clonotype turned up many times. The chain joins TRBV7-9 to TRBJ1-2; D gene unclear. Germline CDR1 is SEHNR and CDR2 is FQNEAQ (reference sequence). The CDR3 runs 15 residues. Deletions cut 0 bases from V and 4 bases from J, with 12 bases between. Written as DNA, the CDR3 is TGTGCCAGCAGCTTAGCAGGGAAGGATGGCTATGGCTACACCTTC. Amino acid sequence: CASSLAGKDGYGYTF.

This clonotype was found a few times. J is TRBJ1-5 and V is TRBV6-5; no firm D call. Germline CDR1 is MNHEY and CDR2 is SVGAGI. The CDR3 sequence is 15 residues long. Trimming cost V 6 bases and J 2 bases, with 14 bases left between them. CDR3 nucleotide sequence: TGTGCCAGCAGATTAACACGGGTAGGCAATCAGCCCCAGCATTTT. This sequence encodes CASRLTRVGNQPQHF.

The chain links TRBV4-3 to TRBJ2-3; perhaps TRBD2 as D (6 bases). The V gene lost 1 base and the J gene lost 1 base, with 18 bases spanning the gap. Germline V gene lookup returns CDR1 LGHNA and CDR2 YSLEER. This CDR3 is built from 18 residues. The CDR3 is CASSQVYYGGVGTDTQYF. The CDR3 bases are TGCGCCAGCAGCCAAGTTTATTACGGCGGGGTAGGCACAGATACGCAGTATTTT.

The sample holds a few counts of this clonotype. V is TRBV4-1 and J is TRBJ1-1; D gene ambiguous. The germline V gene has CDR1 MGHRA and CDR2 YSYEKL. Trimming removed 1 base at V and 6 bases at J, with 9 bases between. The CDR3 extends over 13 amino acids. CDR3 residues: CASSQVAQSEAFF. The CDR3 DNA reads TGCGCCAGCAGCCAAGTGGCCCAGTCTGAAGCTTTCTTT.

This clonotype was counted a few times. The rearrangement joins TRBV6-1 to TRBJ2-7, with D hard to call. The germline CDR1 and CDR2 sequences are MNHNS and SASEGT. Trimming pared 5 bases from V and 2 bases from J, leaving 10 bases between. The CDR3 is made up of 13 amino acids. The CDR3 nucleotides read TGTGCCAGCAGTCATGCAGATACCTACGAGCAGTACTTC. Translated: CASSHADTYEQYF.

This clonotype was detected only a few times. CDR3: CSAGLARYNEQFF. The CDR3 region has the DNA TGCAGTGCGGGACTAGCGAGATACAATGAGCAGTTCTTC. The chain joins TRBV20-1 to TRBJ2-1, with 10 positions matching TRBD2. Trimming at V came to 6 bases and at J to 4 bases, leaving 3 bases not matched to a gene. The CDR3 has 13 amino acids. Germline V gene data show CDR1 as DFQATT and CDR2 as SNEGSKA (reference sequence).

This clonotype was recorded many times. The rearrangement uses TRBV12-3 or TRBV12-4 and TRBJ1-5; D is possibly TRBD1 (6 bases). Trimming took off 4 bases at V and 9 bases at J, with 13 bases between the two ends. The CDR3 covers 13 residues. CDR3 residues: CASSSRGSGPQHF. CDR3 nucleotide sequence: TGTGCCAGCAGTTCCAGGGGTTCAGGGCCCCAGCATTTT.

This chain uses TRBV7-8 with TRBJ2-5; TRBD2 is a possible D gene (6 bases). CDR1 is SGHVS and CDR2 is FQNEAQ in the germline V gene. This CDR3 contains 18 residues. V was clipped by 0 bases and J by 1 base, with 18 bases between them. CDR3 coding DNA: TGTGCCAGCAGCTTAGCGCTATTTGGCGGGGCGCCCCAAGAGACCCAGTACTTC. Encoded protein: CASSLALFGGAPQETQYF.

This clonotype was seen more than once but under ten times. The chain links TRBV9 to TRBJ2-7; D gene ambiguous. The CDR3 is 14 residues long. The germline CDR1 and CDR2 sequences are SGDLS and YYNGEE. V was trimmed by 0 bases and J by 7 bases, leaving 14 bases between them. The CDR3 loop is CASSVGRSYAEQYF. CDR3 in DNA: TGTGCCAGCAGCGTAGGCCGATCGTACGCTGAGCAGTACTTC. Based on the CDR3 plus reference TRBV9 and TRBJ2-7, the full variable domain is DSGVTQTPKHLITATGQRVTLRCSPRSGDLSVYWYQQSLDQGLQFLIQYYNGEERAKGNILERFSAQQFPDLHSELNLSSLELGDSALYFCASSVGRSYAEQYFGPGTRLTVT.

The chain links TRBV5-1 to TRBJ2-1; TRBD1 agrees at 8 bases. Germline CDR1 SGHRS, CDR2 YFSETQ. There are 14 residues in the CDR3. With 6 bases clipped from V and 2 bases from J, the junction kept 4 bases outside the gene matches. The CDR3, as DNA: TGCGCCAGCACTTTACAGGGGGCCTACAATGAGCAGTTCTTC. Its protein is CASTLQGAYNEQFF.

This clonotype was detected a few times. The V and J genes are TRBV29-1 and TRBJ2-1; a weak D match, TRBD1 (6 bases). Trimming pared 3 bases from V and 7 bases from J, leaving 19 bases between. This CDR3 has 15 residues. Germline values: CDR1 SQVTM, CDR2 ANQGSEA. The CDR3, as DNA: TGCAGCGTTGATAGGAGTACGGGACAACCGAATGAGCAGTTCTTC. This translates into CSVDRSTGQPNEQFF.

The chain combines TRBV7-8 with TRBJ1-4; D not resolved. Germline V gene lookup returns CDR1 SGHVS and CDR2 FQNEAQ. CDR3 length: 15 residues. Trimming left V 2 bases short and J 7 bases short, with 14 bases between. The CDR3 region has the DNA TGTGCCAGCAGCTTAATTGGTGGAAGCGGTGAAAAACTGTTTTTT. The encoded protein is CASSLIGGSGEKLFF.

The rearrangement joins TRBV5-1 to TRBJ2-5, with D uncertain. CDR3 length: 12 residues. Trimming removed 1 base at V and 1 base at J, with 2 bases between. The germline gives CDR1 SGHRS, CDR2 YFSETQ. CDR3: CASSLPQETQYF. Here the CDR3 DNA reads TGCGCCAGCAGCTTGCCCCAAGAGACCCAGTACTTC.

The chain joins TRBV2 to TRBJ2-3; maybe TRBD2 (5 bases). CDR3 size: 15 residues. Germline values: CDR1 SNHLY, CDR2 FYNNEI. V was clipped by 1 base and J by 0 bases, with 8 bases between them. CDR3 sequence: CASSEGASSTDTQYF. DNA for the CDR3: TGTGCCAGCAGTGAAGGCGCTAGCAGCACAGATACGCAGTATTTT.

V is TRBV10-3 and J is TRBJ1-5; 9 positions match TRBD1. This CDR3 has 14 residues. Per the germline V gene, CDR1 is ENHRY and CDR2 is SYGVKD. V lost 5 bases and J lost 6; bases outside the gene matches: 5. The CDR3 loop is CAISTGGLGQPQHF. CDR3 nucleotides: TGTGCCATCAGTACAGGGGGCCTTGGTCAGCCCCAGCATTTT.

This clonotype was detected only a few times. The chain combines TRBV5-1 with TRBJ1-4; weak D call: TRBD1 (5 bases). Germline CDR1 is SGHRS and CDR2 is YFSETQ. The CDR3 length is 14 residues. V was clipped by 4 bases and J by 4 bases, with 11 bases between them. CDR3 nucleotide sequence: TGCGCCAGCAGCCACGACAGAGATAATGAAAAACTGTTTTTT. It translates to CASSHDRDNEKLFF.